Below, one T cell receptor (beta chain) is given with its context. These data are taken from a study of blood T cells in healthy people across ages. With a J-beta primer mix and a sample-barcoded 5' primer, a second PCR ran about 6 to 11 cycles. Every cDNA molecule bore a tag from a template-switch adaptor containing 12 random nucleotides. Each CDR3 protein gets one entry after TCRdb re-called the 5' RACE reads with MiXCR. The data hold 950,000 to 1,200,000 distinct CDR3 sequences, with around two fifths observed a single time. CDR3 length: 17 residues. Germline V gene lookup returns CDR1 SGHNT and CDR2 YYREEE (reference sequence). V trimming: 4 bases; J trimming: 3 bases; junction bases outside the gene matches: 14.

Sample: blood. The sequence was collected from a man aged 18 to 29 in good health. V and J are TRBV5-4 and TRBJ2-7; 9 positions agree with TRBD1. As DNA, the CDR3 is TGTGCCAGCAGCCTCCCGGGGGGACAGGGCTTAATCTACGAGCAGTACTTC. Translated: CASSLPGGQGLIYEQYF.